The clone carrying this T cell receptor (beta chain) has only a few counts. No antigen is known for it. TCR beta CDR3 amplification used RNA transcripts. First-round RT-PCR employed HTBI primers, with a second-round multiplex PCR after it. MiXCR, applied by TCRdb to the multiplex PCR reads, yields one record per CDR3 protein. The data contain a few hundred thousand distinct CDR3 sequences, under 40% of them singletons. The CDR3 length is 14 residues. V shed 6 bases and J shed 2 bases, with 14 bases lying between them. Germline loops: CDR1 MNHEY, CDR2 SMNVEV (reference sequence). This sample is part of a study of Graves' ophthalmopathy and Graves' hyperthyroidism. As for the study in general: Stable hyperthyroidism meant no progression to ophthalmopathy within 18 months of follow-up. Whole-study results and caveats: It was with approximately 70% sensitivity and around 72% specificity that the model predicted ophthalmopathy progression.

V gene TRBV27 combines with J gene TRBJ2-7; the D is unclear. The sequenced sample consisted of peripheral blood or thyroid tissue (not recorded which). The TCR sequence derives from an adult man with Graves' hyperthyroidism. As DNA, the CDR3 is TGTGCCAGCAGCAACCTGGCTAGTCCCTACGAGCAGTACTTC. This sequence encodes CASSNLASPYEQYF.